The rows below give T cell receptor beta chains drawn from one sample of a study of T cells after yellow fever vaccination. TCRdb reanalysed the 5' RACE reads using MiXCR and keeps one entry per CDR3 protein. The sample carries tens of thousands of distinct CDR3 sequences, 7.5% to 9% recorded once. Sequencing used CD8+ T cells sorted from PBMCs, obtained on the day of the yellow fever booster vaccination. The receptors come from a man under 40 who received the YFV17D yellow fever vaccine. Each CDR3 is given with its conserved first and last residue.

v_call: TRBV6-5
j_call: TRBJ2-3
cdr3_aa: CASTPGASGWDTQYF

v_call: TRBV9
j_call: TRBJ2-5
cdr3_aa: CASSADRGGETQYF

v_call: TRBV6-2/TRBV6-3
j_call: TRBJ1-1
cdr3_aa: CASSPGPRDTEAFF

v_call: TRBV12-3/TRBV12-4
j_call: TRBJ2-5
cdr3_aa: CASSKGDGETQYF

v_call: TRBV20-1
j_call: TRBJ2-7
cdr3_aa: CSASADNSYEQYF

v_call: TRBV27
j_call: TRBJ1-5
cdr3_aa: CASSRGQAHQPQHF

v_call: TRBV12-3/TRBV12-4
j_call: TRBJ2-3
cdr3_aa: CASSLEMTDTQYF

v_call: TRBV4-2
j_call: TRBJ2-1
cdr3_aa: CASSQERWASGRPGLTYNEQFF

v_call: TRBV23-1
j_call: TRBJ2-7
cdr3_aa: CASIRDRNYEQYF

v_call: TRBV2
j_call: TRBJ2-3
cdr3_aa: CASLNRASTDTQYF

v_call: TRBV6-4
j_call: TRBJ2-1
cdr3_aa: CASRILAGGPSRYPNEQFF

v_call: TRBV6-5
j_call: TRBJ2-3
cdr3_aa: CASSYSEPLGTDTQYF

v_call: TRBV7-6
j_call: TRBJ2-1
cdr3_aa: CASSSSPRGGNEQFF

v_call: TRBV5-6
j_call: TRBJ2-7
cdr3_aa: CASSFRAEYEQYF

v_call: TRBV9
j_call: TRBJ2-1
cdr3_aa: CASSATLGTGDEQFF

v_call: TRBV4-2
j_call: TRBJ2-1
cdr3_aa: CASSQDSLANEQFF

v_call: TRBV14
j_call: TRBJ2-1
cdr3_aa: CASSPSSLEGQQFF

v_call: TRBV5-1
j_call: TRBJ2-3
cdr3_aa: CASSELAGITDTQYF

v_call: TRBV9
j_call: TRBJ2-3
cdr3_aa: CASSAEGVTTDTQYF

v_call: TRBV2
j_call: TRBJ2-7
cdr3_aa: CASSITTTYEQYF

v_call: TRBV20-1
j_call: TRBJ2-7
cdr3_aa: CSASGPSPYEQYF

v_call: TRBV20-1
j_call: TRBJ2-7
cdr3_aa: CSATITAYEQYF

v_call: TRBV29-1
j_call: TRBJ2-7
cdr3_aa: CSVVMGIGEQYF

v_call: TRBV29-1
j_call: TRBJ2-1
cdr3_aa: CSVEGESYNEQFF

v_call: TRBV4-3
j_call: TRBJ2-1
cdr3_aa: CASSQDWNPGGSYNEQFF

v_call: TRBV12-3/TRBV12-4
j_call: TRBJ2-1
cdr3_aa: CASSFLAPIYNEQFF

v_call: TRBV24-1
j_call: TRBJ2-2
cdr3_aa: CATSETASTGELFF

v_call: TRBV29-1
j_call: TRBJ2-7
cdr3_aa: CSVEDPENYEQYF

v_call: TRBV5-1
j_call: TRBJ2-1
cdr3_aa: CATSRDSTYNEQFF

v_call: TRBV12-5
j_call: TRBJ2-5
cdr3_aa: CASGLHFRMGGLETQYF

v_call: TRBV6-5
j_call: TRBJ2-7
cdr3_aa: CASSYSAGSEQYF

v_call: TRBV29-1
j_call: TRBJ2-7
cdr3_aa: CSVWGQGNEQYF

v_call: TRBV6-1
j_call: TRBJ2-7
cdr3_aa: CASSERADSYEQYF

v_call: TRBV4-3
j_call: TRBJ1-2
cdr3_aa: CASSQVQGESYGYTF

v_call: TRBV10-1
j_call: TRBJ2-7
cdr3_aa: CAGMDTFYEQYF

v_call: TRBV5-1
j_call: TRBJ1-1
cdr3_aa: CASSLAAGTNTEAFF

v_call: TRBV11-2
j_call: TRBJ2-7
cdr3_aa: CASSMGLGEQYF

v_call: TRBV27
j_call: TRBJ2-5
cdr3_aa: CASSPLGLAGDGETQYF

v_call: TRBV27
j_call: TRBJ1-1
cdr3_aa: CASGQGPASEAFF

v_call: TRBV29-1
j_call: TRBJ2-1
cdr3_aa: CSVERGGDRVYYEQFF

v_call: TRBV3-1
j_call: TRBJ2-1
cdr3_aa: CASSQAGPKGREQFF

v_call: TRBV27
j_call: TRBJ2-3
cdr3_aa: CASSSTDTQYF

v_call: TRBV5-8
j_call: TRBJ1-5
cdr3_aa: CASSLGWKSSNQPQHF

v_call: TRBV4-1
j_call: TRBJ2-7
cdr3_aa: CASSQDFSYEQYF

v_call: TRBV20-1
j_call: TRBJ2-7
cdr3_aa: CSARDHKSSYEQYF

v_call: TRBV28
j_call: TRBJ2-1
cdr3_aa: CASSLSSGRRNEQFF